The clone carrying this T cell receptor beta chain came up many times. Its matching antigen is unknown. TCRdb reprocessed the 5' RACE reads with MiXCR, giving one entry per CDR3 protein. Among 8,000 to 10,000 distinct CDR3 sequences listed, approximately 8.3% were seen once. The CDR3 extends over 12 amino acids. Between the trimmed V and J ends, which lost 3 bases and 4 bases, there was a span of 4 bases. The data stem from a study of spatial heterogeneity in lung cancer. General study findings and limits: Tumors with more nonsynonymous mutations had more expanded intratumoral alpha and beta TCRs.

Time point: sample taken at primary tumor resection. There were 72 donors, all of them untreated patients with early-stage non-small cell lung cancer. Unsorted samples of tumor, nontumor lung or frozen PBMC had their whole RNA sequenced. This receptor was obtained from a female donor with early-stage non-small cell lung cancer. The chain uses TRBV12-3 or TRBV12-4 and TRBJ1-5; D ambiguous. This specimen was lung tumor tissue, taken at surgery. The CDR3, as DNA: TGTGCCAGCAGTTTCAGAAATCAGCCCCAGCATTTT. This sequence encodes CASSFRNQPQHF.